This TCR beta chain emerged from a study of T-cell reconstitution after alpha-beta-depleted transplantation in children. Overall study results and limits: Fresh T-cell production supplied most of the T-cell counts and diversity seen one year after transplant.

Trimming left V 1 base short and J 6 bases short, with 9 bases between. CDR1 is SGHVS and CDR2 is FNYEAQ in the germline V gene. The CDR3 has 14 residues. TCRbeta library construction was performed incorporating unique molecular identifiers. TCRdb reprocessed the PCR reads with MiXCR, giving one entry per CDR3 protein. The sample consists of around 490,000 distinct CDR3 sequences, approximately 10% of them appearing once. To note about this clonotype: The antigen is unknown.

The J gene is TRBJ2-2, the V gene TRBV7-6, with D possibly matching TRBD1 (5 bases). Here the sequenced sample was PBMCs, mostly from graft donor cells, taken 180 days after TCRalphabeta/CD19-depleted stem cell transplant. The source of this sequence is a female patient aged 2-9 years who had a stem cell transplant for aplastic anemia, so the T cells may come from the graft donor. The CDR3 region is CASSLGGGAGELFF. CDR3 coding DNA: TGTGCCAGCAGCTTAGGGGGCGGTGCCGGGGAGCTGTTTTTT.